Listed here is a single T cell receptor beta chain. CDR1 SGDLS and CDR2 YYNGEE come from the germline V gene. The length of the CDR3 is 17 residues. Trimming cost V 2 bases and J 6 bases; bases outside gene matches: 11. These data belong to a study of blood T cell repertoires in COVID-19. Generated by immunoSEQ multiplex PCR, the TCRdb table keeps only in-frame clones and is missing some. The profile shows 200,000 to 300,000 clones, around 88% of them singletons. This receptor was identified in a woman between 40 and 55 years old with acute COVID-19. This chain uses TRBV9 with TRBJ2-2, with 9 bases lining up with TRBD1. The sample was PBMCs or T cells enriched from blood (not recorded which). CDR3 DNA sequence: TGTGCCAGCAGCGTCCAAACCGGGACAGGGCCCCCCGGGGAGCTGTTTTTT. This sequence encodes CASSVQTGTGPPGELFF.